One T cell receptor beta chain is described in this entry. Its matching antigen is unknown. The data belong to a study of T cell responses to AZD1222 COVID-19 vaccine. Points from the study as a whole: Among those given AZD1222, only five or six were seropositive at baseline.

The assay was immunoSEQ multiplex PCR, and TCRdb's table has in-frame clones only and misses some. The data hold approximately 130,000 clones, with roughly 87% observed a single time. Here the sequenced sample was peripheral blood, taken 28 days after the second AZD1222 dose. The TCR was taken from an adult who received the AZD1222 COVID-19 vaccine.

CDR3 region: CASSVRRGGTEAFF. CDR3 coding DNA: TGTGCCAGCAGCGTCCGCAGGGGAGGCACTGAAGCTTTCTTT. The chain carries TRBV7-2 and TRBJ1-1, with D perhaps matching TRBD1 (6 bases). CDR3 size: 14 residues. The V end was cut by 5 bases, the J end by 4 bases, with 14 bases between. Germline CDR1 SGHTA, CDR2 FQGNSA.